This T cell receptor beta chain was documented in a study of shared T cell receptors in the human thymus. TCRdb keeps only in-frame clones here, not all; method: immunoSEQ multiplex PCR. The table shows hundreds of thousands of clones, with about 90% occurring only once. The CDR3 spans 12 residues. V was pared by 4 bases and J by 4 bases, with 1 base of the junction left unmatched. Germline V gene data show CDR1 as SQVTM and CDR2 as ANQGSEA. The sample also formed part of further work on human thymus T cells. According to that study: What appeared biased in thymic and blood repertoires was the usage of V and J genes. Related studies noted strongly shared thymic repertoires across unrelated people.

The V and J genes are TRBV29-1 and TRBJ2-1, with 7 bases fitting TRBD2. This TCR was recovered from a boy younger than two with a congenital heart defect. The sample taken for sequencing was thymocytes. The CDR3 here is CSVVLAYNEQFF. The CDR3 coding sequence is TGCAGCGTTGTACTAGCGTACAATGAGCAGTTCTTC.